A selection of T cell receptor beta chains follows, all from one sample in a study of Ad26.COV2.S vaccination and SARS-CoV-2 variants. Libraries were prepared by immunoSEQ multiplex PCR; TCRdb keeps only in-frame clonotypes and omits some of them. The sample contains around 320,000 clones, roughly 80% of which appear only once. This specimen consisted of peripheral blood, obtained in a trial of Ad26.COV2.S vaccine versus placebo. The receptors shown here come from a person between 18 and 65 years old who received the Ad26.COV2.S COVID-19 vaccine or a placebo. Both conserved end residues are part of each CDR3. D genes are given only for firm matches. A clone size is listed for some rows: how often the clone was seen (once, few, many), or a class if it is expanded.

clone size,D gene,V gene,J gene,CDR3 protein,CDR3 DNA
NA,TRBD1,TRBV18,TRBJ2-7,CASSPTFGTEAYEQYF,TGTGCCAGCTCACCGACTTTCGGGACAGAAGCCTACGAGCAGTACTTC
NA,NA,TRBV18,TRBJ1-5,CASSSRSKEANQPQHF,TGTGCCAGCTCATCACGAAGTAAGGAGGCCAATCAGCCCCAGCATTTT
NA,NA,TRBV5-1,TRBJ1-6,CASSLGGTYNSPLHF,TGCGCCAGCAGCTTGGGCGGAACCTATAATTCACCCCTCCACTTT
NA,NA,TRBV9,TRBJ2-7,CASSASRQRTYEQYF,TGTGCCAGCAGCGCATCGCGACAGAGAACCTACGAGCAGTACTTC
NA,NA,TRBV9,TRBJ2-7,CASSVGTLSSYEQYF,TGTGCCAGCAGCGTGGGGACCCTCAGCTCCTACGAGCAGTACTTC
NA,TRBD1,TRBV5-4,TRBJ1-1,CASSRETGTGTFF,TGTGCCAGCAGCCGGGAGACCGGGACAGGGACTTTCTTT
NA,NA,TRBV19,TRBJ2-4,CASSRGAENIQYF,TGTGCCAGTAGTAGAGGAGCGGAAAACATTCAGTACTTC
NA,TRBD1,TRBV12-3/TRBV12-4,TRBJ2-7,CASSWDSIYEQYF,TGTGCCAGCAGTTGGGACAGCATCTACGAGCAGTACTTC
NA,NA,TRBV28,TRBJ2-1,CASARRNEQFF,TGTGCCAGCGCCCGTAGGAATGAGCAGTTCTTC
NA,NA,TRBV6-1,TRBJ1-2,CASSEAGANGYTF,TGTGCCAGCAGTGAGGCGGGGGCTAATGGCTACACCTTC
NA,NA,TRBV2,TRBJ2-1,CATALDSVDEQFF,TGTGCCACCGCGCTCGACAGTGTGGATGAGCAGTTCTTC
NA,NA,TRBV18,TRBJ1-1,CASSPQGWDTEAFF,TGTGCCAGCTCACCTCAAGGGTGGGATACTGAAGCTTTCTTT
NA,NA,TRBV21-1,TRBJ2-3,CASRTYSGDDTDTQYF,TGTGCCAGCCGAACCTATAGCGGGGATGACACAGATACGCAGTATTTT
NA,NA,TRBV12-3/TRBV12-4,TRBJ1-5,CASSPSIGQPQHF,TGTGCCAGCAGTCCCTCGATTGGTCAGCCCCAGCATTTT
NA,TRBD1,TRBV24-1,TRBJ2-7,CATEPGQGLGYEQYF,TGTGCCACCGAACCGGGACAGGGGTTAGGTTACGAGCAGTACTTC
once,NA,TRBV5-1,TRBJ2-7,CASSLTASLSPYEQYF,TGCGCCAGCAGCTTAACAGCTTCCCTCTCACCCTACGAGCAGTACTTC
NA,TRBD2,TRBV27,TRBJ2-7,CASSPPPGLAAYEQYF,TGTGCCAGCAGCCCACCCCCGGGACTAGCGGCCTACGAGCAGTACTTC
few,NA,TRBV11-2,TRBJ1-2,CASSLSRQVILGGYTF,TGTGCCAGCAGCTTGTCAAGGCAGGTGATACTGGGTGGCTACACCTTC
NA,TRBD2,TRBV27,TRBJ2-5,CASSLRLAELQETQYF,TGTGCCAGCAGTTTGCGACTAGCGGAACTCCAAGAGACCCAGTACTTC
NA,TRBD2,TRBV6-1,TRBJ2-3,CASSGQRGGLTDTQYF,TGTGCCAGCAGTGGCCAGCGGGGGGGCCTTACAGATACGCAGTATTTT
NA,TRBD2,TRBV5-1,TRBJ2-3,CASSLISGGGGADTQYF,TGCGCCAGCAGCTTGATTAGCGGGGGCGGAGGGGCAGATACGCAGTATTTT
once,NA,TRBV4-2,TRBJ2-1,CASSQEEGSGLAEQFF,TGTGCCAGCAGCCAAGAAGAAGGTAGCGGCTTAGCTGAGCAGTTCTTC
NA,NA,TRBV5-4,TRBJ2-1,CASSLVGGEQFF,TGTGCCAGCAGCTTGGTGGGGGGCGAGCAGTTCTTC
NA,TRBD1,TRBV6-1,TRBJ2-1,CASSEGDRDYNEQFF,TGTGCCAGCAGCGAAGGGGACAGGGACTACAATGAGCAGTTCTTC
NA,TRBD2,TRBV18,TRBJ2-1,CASSPRSGGTYNEQFF,TGTGCCAGCTCACCTCGAAGCGGGGGAACCTACAATGAGCAGTTCTTC
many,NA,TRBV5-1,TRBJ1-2,CASSSTGDPNYGYTF,TGCGCCAGCAGCTCGACAGGAGACCCTAACTATGGCTACACCTTC
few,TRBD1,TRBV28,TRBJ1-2,CASSSDRDYGYTF,TGTGCCAGCAGCTCTGACAGGGACTATGGCTACACCTTC
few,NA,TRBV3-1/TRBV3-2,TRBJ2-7,CASSQGVSYEQYF,TGTGCCAGCAGCCAGGGGGTCTCCTACGAGCAGTACTTC
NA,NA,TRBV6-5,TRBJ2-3,CASSSFLSTDTQYF,TGTGCCAGCAGCTCCTTTCTAAGCACAGATACGCAGTATTTT
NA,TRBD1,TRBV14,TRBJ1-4,CASSPRTGSGEKLFF,TGTGCCAGCAGCCCCCGGACAGGCTCTGGTGAAAAACTGTTTTTT
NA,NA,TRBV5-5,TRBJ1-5,CASSPDGPHQPQHF,TGTGCCAGCAGCCCGGACGGACCTCATCAGCCCCAGCATTTT
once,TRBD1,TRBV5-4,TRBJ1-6,CASRRDRGLSPLHF,TGTGCCAGCAGGCGTGACAGGGGGCTTTCACCCCTCCACTTT
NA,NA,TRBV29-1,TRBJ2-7,CSVPRSRQDSYEQYF,TGCAGCGTTCCGCGATCTCGACAGGACTCCTACGAGCAGTACTTC
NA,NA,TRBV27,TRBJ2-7,CASSFIGLTSYEQYF,TGTGCCAGCAGTTTTATAGGCCTCACCTCCTACGAGCAGTACTTC
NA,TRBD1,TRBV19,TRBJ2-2,CASSRRDRGLGGELFF,TGTGCCAGTAGTAGGCGGGACAGGGGGCTAGGCGGGGAGCTGTTTTTT
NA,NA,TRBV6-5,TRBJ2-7,CASSYSSGRTYEQYF,TGTGCCAGCAGTTACTCGTCAGGGCGAACCTACGAGCAGTACTTC
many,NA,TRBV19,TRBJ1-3,CASLVVGNTIYF,TGTGCCAGCCTTGTGGTCGGAAACACCATATATTTT
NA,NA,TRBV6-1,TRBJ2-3,CASSANRLPTTDTQYF,TGTGCCAGCAGTGCGAACAGGCTGCCAACCACAGATACGCAGTATTTT
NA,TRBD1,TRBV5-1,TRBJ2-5,CASSAPRDRGQETQYF,TGCGCCAGCAGCGCCCCCCGGGACAGGGGACAAGAGACCCAGTACTTC
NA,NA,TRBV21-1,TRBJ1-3,CASSKSGQGPSGNTIYF,TGTGCCAGCAGCAAATCCGGACAGGGGCCCTCTGGAAACACCATATATTTT
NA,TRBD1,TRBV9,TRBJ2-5,CASSVGGGTGTGTQYF,TGTGCCAGCAGCGTAGGTGGAGGGACGGGGACAGGGACCCAGTACTTC
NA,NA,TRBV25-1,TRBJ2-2,CASSEGRGLFF,TGTGCCAGCAGTGAAGGACGCGGGCTGTTTTTT
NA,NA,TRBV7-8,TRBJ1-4,CASSLAGRDGEKLFF,TGTGCCAGCAGCTTGGCGGGACGGGATGGTGAAAAACTGTTTTTT
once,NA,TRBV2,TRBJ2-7,CASSTPLWEQYF,TGTGCCAGCAGTACCCCCTTGTGGGAGCAGTACTTC
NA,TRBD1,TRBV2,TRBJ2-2,CASRPGGRTGELFF,TGTGCCAGCAGGCCAGGGGGACGGACCGGGGAGCTGTTTTTT
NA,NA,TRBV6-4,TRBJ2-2,CASSDYGGGTGELFF,TGTGCCAGCAGTGACTACGGGGGTGGCACCGGGGAGCTGTTTTTT
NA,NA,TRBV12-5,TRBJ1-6,CASGPGGVEVSF,TGTGCTAGTGGCCCCGGTGGGGTCGAAGTCTCCTTT
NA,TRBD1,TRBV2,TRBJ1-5,CASSAGQGNQPQHF,TGTGCCAGCAGTGCCGGACAGGGAAATCAGCCCCAGCATTTT
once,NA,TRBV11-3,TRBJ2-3,CASSLDLVDTQYF,TGTGCCAGCAGCTTAGATCTGGTAGATACGCAGTATTTT
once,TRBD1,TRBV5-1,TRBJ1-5,CASSAGTGSQPQHF,TGCGCCAGCAGCGCCGGGACAGGGTCACAGCCCCAGCATTTT
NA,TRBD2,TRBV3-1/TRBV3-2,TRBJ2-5,CASSPGLAVTQYF,TGTGCCAGCAGTCCCGGACTAGCGGTCACCCAGTACTTC
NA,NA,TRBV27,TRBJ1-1,CASRRGGMNTEAFF,TGTGCCAGCAGGCGGGGGGGCATGAACACTGAAGCTTTCTTT
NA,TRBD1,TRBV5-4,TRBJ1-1,CARSWGGGGITEAFF,TGTGCCCGCAGCTGGGGGGGAGGGGGCATAACTGAAGCTTTCTTT
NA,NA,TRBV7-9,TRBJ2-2,CASSPPWGAEDTGELFF,TGTGCCAGCAGCCCCCCCTGGGGGGCCGAGGACACCGGGGAGCTGTTTTTT
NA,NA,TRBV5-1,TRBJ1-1,CASSLGGLTEAFF,TGCGCCAGCAGCTTGGGGGGCTTGACTGAAGCTTTCTTT